This T cell receptor (beta chain) came from a study of blood T cells in healthy people across ages. Every participating donor contributed roughly 9.6 milliliters of peripheral blood through a draw. The CDR3 covers 13 residues. Germline assignment: CDR1 SGDLS and CDR2 YYNGEE. Turning to this clonotype: This may stem from a read error, because a much larger clone lies one nucleotide away.

PCR was performed a second time for about 6 to 12 cycles using a sample-barcoded 5' primer and a J-beta primer mix. TCRdb reprocessed the 5' RACE reads via MiXCR and lists one record per CDR3 protein. Among approximately 810,000 distinct CDR3 sequences, less than 35% were seen once, and the ten largest hold roughly 17%. The chain employs TRBV9 and TRBJ2-5; tentatively, D is TRBD1 (5 bases). The sample was blood. The receptor was derived from a woman older than 75 in good health. As DNA, the CDR3 is TGTACCAGCAGCGTAGAGTCACAGGCCAAACCGTACTTC. Residues: CTSSVESQAKPYF.